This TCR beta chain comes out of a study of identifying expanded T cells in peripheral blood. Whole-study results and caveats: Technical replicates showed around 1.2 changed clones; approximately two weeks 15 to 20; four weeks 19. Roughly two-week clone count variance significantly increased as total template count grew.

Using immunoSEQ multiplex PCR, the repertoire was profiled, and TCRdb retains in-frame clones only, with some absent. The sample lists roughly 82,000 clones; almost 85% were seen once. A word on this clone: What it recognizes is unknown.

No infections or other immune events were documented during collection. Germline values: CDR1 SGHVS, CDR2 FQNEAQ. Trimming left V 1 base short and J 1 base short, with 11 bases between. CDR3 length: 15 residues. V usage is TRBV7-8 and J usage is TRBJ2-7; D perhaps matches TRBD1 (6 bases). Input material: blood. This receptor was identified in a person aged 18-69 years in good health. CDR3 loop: CASSLETGSSYEQYF. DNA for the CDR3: TGTGCCAGCAGCTTAGAAACAGGGTCGTCCTACGAGCAGTACTTC.